This paragraph covers one TCR beta chain sequence. The assay was immunoSEQ multiplex PCR, and TCRdb's table has in-frame clones only and misses some. This table has 65,000 to 90,000 clones, over 80% appearing once. These data belong to a study of OX40 agonist ivuxolimab in advanced cancers. Study overall: The study gave patients intravenous ivuxolimab at 0.01 to 10 mg/kg every 2 weeks. Having had anti-PD-1, anti-PD-L1 or anti-CTLA-4 therapy before was allowed, and roughly 39% had some. Patients treated during dose escalation were battling hepatocellular carcinoma, melanoma, renal cell or head and neck cancer.

Patients had blood sampled at baseline and again on cycle 4 day 1 and cycle 7 day 1. CDR3 length: 15 residues. Germline CDR1 SGHTA, CDR2 FQGNSA. With 5 bases clipped from V and 4 bases from J, the junction kept 10 bases outside the gene matches. This material consisted of CD4+ or CD8+ T cells sorted from blood, taken in a trial of the OX40 agonist ivuxolimab. The gene calls are TRBV7-2 and TRBJ2-5; 7 nucleotides agree with TRBD2. This TCR was recovered from an adult with an advanced solid tumor such as melanoma, head and neck, liver or kidney cancer. Here the CDR3 DNA reads TGTGCCAGCAGCCCGACCGGGACTACCATAGAGACCCAGTACTTC. Its protein product is CASSPTGTTIETQYF.